This T cell receptor (beta chain) was found in a study of blood T cell repertoires in COVID-19 (dated by TCRdb to the early 2020s). At the level of the whole study: Collaborator samples came from the United States, Italy and Spain and covered acute and convalescent phases of COVID-19. The material from the prospective study consisted of cDNA or gDNA derived from T cells, B-cell-depleted T cells, or PBMCs. Subjects who had been exposed to COVID-19, were actively infected with it, or had recovered from it provided the deeply sampled blood TCRbeta repertoires that made up the dataset. The repertoires were released in a freely available public database intended as a resource for research on the immune response to SARS-CoV-2. Samples came from the ongoing ImmuneRACE study (first 160 participants) plus 1,254 subjects from 6 global collaborators. A de-identified subject ID, COVID-19 status, age in years and sex were almost always included in the sample metadata. Where available, HLA class I and class II types were obtained from metadata supplied by the sample provider rather than from assay-based typing. The paper's findings and limits, for the study overall: The quantity of clinical and demographic metadata differed by source and by participant and was supplied without curation.

TCRbeta CDR3 regions were amplified from genomic DNA using the immunoSEQ Assay, a bias-controlled multiplex PCR. On the authors' methods: Within the assay, amplification of reference gene primers was used to estimate how many nucleated cells each sample contained. Sequence reads were collapsed and filtered to measure the absolute abundance of every unique TCRbeta CDR3 rearrangement. For each sample, productive Simpson clonality was calculated by taking the square root of Simpson's diversity index across productive rearrangements. TCRdb's version of the immuneACCESS table is confined to in-frame rearrangements and falls short of the full clone set. An unresolved V gene accounts for under half of the shortfall where checked; the remainder is of unknown origin. Clone size and V and J calls were adopted from that table, with D and trimming inferred from the DNA. This sample holds more than 150,000 clones; more than 85% were observed only once. Approximately 0.6% of the sample is taken by the ten largest.

One collaborating source in Seattle enrolled patients during active infection and followed them longitudinally through the course of disease. The collaborating institutions used their own protocols to collect whole blood in K2EDTA tubes. For TCRbeta analysis, collaborators shipped samples as frozen whole blood, isolated PBMCs, or DNA extracted from either of those sample types. The germline V gene specifies MDHEN as CDR1 and SYDVKM as CDR2. Its CDR3 holds 16 amino acids, cysteine through phenylalanine. The sequence is cut down to CDR3 DNA, 48 bases in frame from base 1. V loses 3 bases of germline sequence and J loses 3 bases, and the interval between the two ends is 15 bases. Comments on this clone: The antigen it binds to is not known. Base qualities are not recorded, but no much larger clone differs from it by a single base. The same CDR3 arises from other DNA sequences in this sample as well.

Here the chain combines TRBV28 and TRBJ1-5; the D gene cannot be resolved reliably. This TCR derives from a man aged 55 to 70 with COVID-19, enrolled during active disease. The sequenced material came from peripheral blood. The DNA sequence is TGTGCCAGCAGTTTCCTCCGGACCGGGAACAATCAGCCCCAGCATTTT. Its protein product is CASSFLRTGNNQPQHF.